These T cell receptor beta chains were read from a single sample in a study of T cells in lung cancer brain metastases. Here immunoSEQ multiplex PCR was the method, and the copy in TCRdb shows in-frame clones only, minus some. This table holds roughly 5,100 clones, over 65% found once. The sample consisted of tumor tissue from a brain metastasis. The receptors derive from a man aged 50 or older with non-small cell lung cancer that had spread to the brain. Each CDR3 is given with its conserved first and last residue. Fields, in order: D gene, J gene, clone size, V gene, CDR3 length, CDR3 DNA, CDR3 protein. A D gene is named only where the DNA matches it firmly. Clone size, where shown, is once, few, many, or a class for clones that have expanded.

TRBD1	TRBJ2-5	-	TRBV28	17	TGTGCCAGCAGTTTACGAGGACAGGGCCGATATCGGGAGACCCAGTACTTC	CASSLRGQGRYRETQYF
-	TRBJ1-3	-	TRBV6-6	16	TGTGCCAGCAGTCCAACGTCCGGGGGGTCTGGAAACACCATATATTTT	CASSPTSGGSGNTIYF
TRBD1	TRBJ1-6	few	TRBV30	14	TGTGCCTGGAGTGTACTGACAGGGAATTCACCCCTCCACTTT	CAWSVLTGNSPLHF
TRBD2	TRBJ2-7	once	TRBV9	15	TGTGCCAGCAGCGTACAAGCGGGGAACTCTTACGAGCAGTACTTC	CASSVQAGNSYEQYF
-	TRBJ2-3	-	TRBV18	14	TGTGCCAGCTCACCCGAGTCCCGGGGAGATACGCAGTATTTT	CASSPESRGDTQYF
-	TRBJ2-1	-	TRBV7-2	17	TGTGCCAGCAGCTTAGATCCGGGACGGCTGGGAGACAATGAGCAGTTCTTC	CASSLDPGRLGDNEQFF
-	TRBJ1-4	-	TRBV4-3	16	TGCGCCAGCAGCCAACCCCGGACCCGTGCGAATGAAAAACTGTTTTTT	CASSQPRTRANEKLFF
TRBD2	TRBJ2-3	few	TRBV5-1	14	TGCGCCAGCAGCTTGGTGGCGGGGGCAGATACGCAGTATTTT	CASSLVAGADTQYF
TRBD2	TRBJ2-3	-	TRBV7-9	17	TGTGCCAGCAGCCCAAAAAGACTAGCGGGGGGGAAAAATACGCAGTATTTT	CASSPKRLAGGKNTQYF
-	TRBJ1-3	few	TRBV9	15	TGTGCCAGCAGCGTAGGGGGGCTATTAGGAAACACCATATATTTT	CASSVGGLLGNTIYF
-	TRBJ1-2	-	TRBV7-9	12	TGTGCCAGCAGCCAAGAGAGGTATGGCTACACCTTC	CASSQERYGYTF
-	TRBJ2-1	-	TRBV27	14	TGTGCCACCTCGATCGTAAGCTCCTACAATGAGCAGTTCTTC	CATSIVSSYNEQFF
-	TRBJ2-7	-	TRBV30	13	TGTGCCTGGAGTGTACGGGGGCTGGGGGAGCAGTACTTC	CAWSVRGLGEQYF
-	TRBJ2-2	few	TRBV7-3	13	TGTGCCAGCAGCTTAGTTGGCCCCGGGGAGCTGTTTTTT	CASSLVGPGELFF
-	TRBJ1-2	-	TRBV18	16	TGTGCCAGCTCACCAAGTTCGGGCAGCAACTACTATGGCTACACCTTC	CASSPSSGSNYYGYTF
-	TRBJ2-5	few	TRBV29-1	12	TGCAGCGCAGGAAGGGAGGCGGAGACCCAGTACTTC	CSAGREAETQYF
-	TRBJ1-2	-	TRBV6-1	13	TGTGCCAGCAGTGAATTGGCAGGGAATGGCTACACCTTC	CASSELAGNGYTF
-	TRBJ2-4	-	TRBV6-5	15	TGTGCCAGCAGTTACTCGCTAGCGGCCAAAAACATTCAGTACTTC	CASSYSLAAKNIQYF
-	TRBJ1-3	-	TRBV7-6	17	TGTGCCAGCAGCTTAGAAGTGCCGGGGGCGTTGGGAAACACCATATATTTT	CASSLEVPGALGNTIYF
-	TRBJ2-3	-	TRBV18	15	TGTGCCAGCTCCTCTGAGGGGCTTAGCACAGATACGCAGTATTTT	CASSSEGLSTDTQYF
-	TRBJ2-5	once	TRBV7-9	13	TGTGCCAGCAGCTTGGGGGTTAAAGAGACCCAGTACTTC	CASSLGVKETQYF
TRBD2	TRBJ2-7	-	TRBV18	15	TGTGCCAGCTCACCAGGACTAGCGGGGGCATACGAGCAGTACTTC	CASSPGLAGAYEQYF
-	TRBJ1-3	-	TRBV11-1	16	TGTGCCAGCAGCTTAACCCCAAAGGGAGGAGGAAACACCATATATTTT	CASSLTPKGGGNTIYF
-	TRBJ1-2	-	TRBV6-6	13	TGTGCCAGCAGTTACTCCCCGGGCGATGGCTACACCTTC	CASSYSPGDGYTF
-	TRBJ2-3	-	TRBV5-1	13	TGCGCCAGCAGCTCCCCCGGGACAGATACGCAGTATTTT	CASSSPGTDTQYF
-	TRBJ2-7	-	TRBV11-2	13	TGTGCCAGCAGCTTAACAAGATACTACGAGCAGTACTTC	CASSLTRYYEQYF
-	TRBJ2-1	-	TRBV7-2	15	TGTGCCAGCGGAAGGACTTTGAGGGACTACAATGAGCAGTTCTTC	CASGRTLRDYNEQFF
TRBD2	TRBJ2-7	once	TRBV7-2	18	TGTGCCAGCAGAACCGGGGAGCTAGCGGGGGGAAGCTCCTACGAGCAGTACTTC	CASRTGELAGGSSYEQYF
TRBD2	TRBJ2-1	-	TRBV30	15	TGTGCCTGGAGTGTACTGCGGGGGGGCTACAATGAGCAGTTCTTC	CAWSVLRGGYNEQFF
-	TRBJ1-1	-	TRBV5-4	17	TGTGCCAGCAGCTCACGTCTACGCCAGGGTTGGTGGACTGAAGCTTTCTTT	CASSSRLRQGWWTEAFF
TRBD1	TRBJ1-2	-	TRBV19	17	TGTGCCAGTAGTATCAGCCTAACAGGGGGCAGTAGCTATGGCTACACTTTC	CASSISLTGGSSYGYTF
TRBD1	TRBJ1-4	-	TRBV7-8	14	TGTGCCAGCAGCTTAAGGGACAGAAATGAAAAACTGTTTTTT	CASSLRDRNEKLFF
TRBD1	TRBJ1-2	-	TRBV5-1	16	TGCGCCAGCAGCTTGCCCAGGGGGCCCATTAACTATGGCTACACCTTC	CASSLPRGPINYGYTF
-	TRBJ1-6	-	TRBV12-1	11	TGTGCCAGCAGCCCAGGGTCACCCCTCCACTTT	CASSPGSPLHF
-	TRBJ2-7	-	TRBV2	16	TGTGCCAGCAGTGGTCTCCTGGCCCTCTTCTCCTACGAGCAGTACTTC	CASSGLLALFSYEQYF
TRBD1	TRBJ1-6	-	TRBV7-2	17	TGTGCCAGCAGCTTGGGACTAACAGGGGGGGGGAATTCACCCCTCCACTTT	CASSLGLTGGGNSPLHF
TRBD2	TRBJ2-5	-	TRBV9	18	TGTGCCAGCAGCGTAGGGCTTGGAGTGGTGGGGGGGCAAGAGACCCAGTACTTC	CASSVGLGVVGGQETQYF
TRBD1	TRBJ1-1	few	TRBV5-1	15	TGCGCCAGCAGCCCCCGGGACAGGGTGGACACTGAAGCTTTCTTT	CASSPRDRVDTEAFF
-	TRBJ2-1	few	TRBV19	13	TGTGCCAGTAGTATAGGCCGGGAAAATGAGCAGTTCTTC	CASSIGRENEQFF
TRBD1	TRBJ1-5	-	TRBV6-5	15	TGTGCCAGCGGACAGGCCAGGGGGAATAATCAGCCCCAGCATTTT	CASGQARGNNQPQHF
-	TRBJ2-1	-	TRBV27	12	TGTGCCAGCAGCATAGAAGGGAATGAGCAGTTCTTC	CASSIEGNEQFF
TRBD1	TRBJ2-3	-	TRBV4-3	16	TGCGCCAGCAGCCAAGATTCCGGACAGGGTTCAGATACGCAGTATTTT	CASSQDSGQGSDTQYF
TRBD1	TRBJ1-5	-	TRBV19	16	TGTGCCAGTAGAAACCAGGGGGCCGGGAGCAATCAGCCCCAGCATTTT	CASRNQGAGSNQPQHF
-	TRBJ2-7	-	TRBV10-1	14	TGCGCCAGCAGTCCGGGACACAGTACCTACGAGCAGTACTTC	CASSPGHSTYEQYF
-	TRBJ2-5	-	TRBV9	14	TGTGCCAGCAGCGTAAATACGGGGGGCGAGACCCAGTACTTC	CASSVNTGGETQYF
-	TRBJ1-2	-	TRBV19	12	TGTGCCAGTAGTATCAGGAACTATGGCTACACCTTC	CASSIRNYGYTF
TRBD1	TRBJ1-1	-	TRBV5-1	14	TGCGCCAGCAGCTTGGACAGGGGTTACACTGAAGCTTTCTTT	CASSLDRGYTEAFF
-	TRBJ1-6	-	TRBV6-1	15	TGTGCCAGCAGTGACGACAATTCGGTGGGCTCACCCCTCCACTTT	CASSDDNSVGSPLHF
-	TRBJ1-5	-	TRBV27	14	TGTGCCAGCAGTTCATCGGGAGCCGATCAGCCCCAGCATTTT	CASSSSGADQPQHF
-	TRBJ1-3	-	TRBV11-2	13	TGTGCCAGCAGCTTAGGTATCGGAAACACCATATATTTT	CASSLGIGNTIYF
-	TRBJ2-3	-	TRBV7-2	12	TGTGCCAGCAGCCAATATACAGATACGCAGTATTTT	CASSQYTDTQYF
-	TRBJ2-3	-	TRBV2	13	TGTGCCAGCATGAGGGAATTCACAGATACGCAGTATTTT	CASMREFTDTQYF
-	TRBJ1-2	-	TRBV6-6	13	TGTGCCAGCAGTTACGACAGCAACTATGGCTACACCTTC	CASSYDSNYGYTF